One sample yielded the 2 T cell receptor beta chains listed below, sequenced in a study of CD8 T cells in ankylosing spondylitis. Study results and caveats: It appeared that ankylosing spondylitis blood was characterized by a TCR beta motif of several highly homologous variants.

Using its own MiXCR run on the 5' RACE reads, TCRdb lists one record per CDR3 protein. The table lists some 450,000 distinct CDR3 sequences, over 15% of them singletons, with about 0.94% in the top ten. The antigens these receptors bind are not known. Input material: blood, either unsorted or a sorted T cell fraction (not recorded which). The receptors were gathered from a male donor with ankylosing spondylitis.

The chain is built from TRBV5-1 and TRBJ2-2; perhaps TRBD2 as D (6 bases). The CDR3 contains 14 residues. Germline lookup yields CDR1 SGHRS and CDR2 YFSETQ. V lost 3 bases to trimming and J lost 4 bases, with 10 bases between them. The CDR3 protein is CASSWGDSTGELFF. CDR3 DNA sequence: TGCGCCAGCAGCTGGGGGGATTCCACCGGGGAGCTGTTTTTT.

J is TRBJ1-2 and V is TRBV7-9, with 11 bases identical to TRBD1. The CDR3 loop spans 14 amino acids. The germline CDR1 and CDR2 sequences are SEHNR and FQNEAQ (reference sequence). Germline trimming cut 5 bases from V and 5 bases from J; bases unmatched to any gene: 4. As DNA, the CDR3 is TGTGCCAGCAGCCCCGGGACAGGGGGTTATGGCTACACCTTC. This translates into CASSPGTGGYGYTF.